The sequence of this TCR beta chain was determined in a study of blood T cell repertoires in COVID-19 (dated by TCRdb to between 2020 and 2021). General notes on the study: Samples from collaborators originated in the United States, Italy and Spain and spanned both the acute and convalescent phases of COVID-19. Deeply sampled blood TCRbeta repertoires from subjects exposed to, actively infected with, or recovered from COVID-19 were included in the dataset. The repertoires were made available in a free public database intended to serve as a resource for research on the immune response to SARS-CoV-2. Samples came from the ongoing ImmuneRACE study (first 160 participants) plus 1,254 subjects from 6 global collaborators. A de-identified subject ID, COVID-19 status, age in years and sex were almost always included in the sample metadata. The prospective study material was composed of cDNA or gDNA derived from T cells, B-cell-depleted T cells, or PBMCs. Where HLA class I and class II types were available, the types were taken from metadata supplied by the sample provider, not from assay-based typing.

What the authors observed across the whole study: The amount of clinical and demographic metadata varied by source and participant and was provided uncurated.

The CDR3 runs 15 amino acids, cysteine and phenylalanine included. Just the 45-base CDR3 DNA is kept, in frame starting at base 1. CDR1 and CDR2 (MNHNS, SASEGT) derive from the germline V gene. V sheds 2 bases and J sheds 6 bases, leaving 16 bases between their ends. Whole blood was collected in K2EDTA tubes by collaborating institutions according to the institutions' own protocols. For TCRbeta analysis, collaborators shipped samples in one of three forms: frozen whole blood, isolated PBMCs, or DNA extracted from either of those sample types. TCRbeta CDR3 regions were amplified from genomic DNA using the immunoSEQ Assay, a bias-controlled multiplex PCR. The authors processed their data as follows. Within the assay, amplification of reference gene primers was used to estimate how many nucleated cells each sample contained. Sequence reads were collapsed and filtered to measure the absolute abundance of every unique TCRbeta CDR3 rearrangement. For each sample, productive Simpson clonality was calculated as the square root of Simpson's diversity index across productive rearrangements. Entries here come from immuneACCESS through TCRdb and include only in-frame sequences with V and J called. Some clones fail to appear in such tables; in the studies checked, an unresolved V gene covers under half of the shortfall, and the cause of the remainder is unknown. D and trimming come from the DNA, and the V and J calls and clone size come from that table. Within this sample are 100,000 to 150,000 clones, with around 86% of them counted one time only. The leading ten clones occupy roughly 10% of the sample.

A word on this clone: The antigen it recognizes is unknown. Qualities for individual bases were not recorded, and no much larger clone is one base off.

The rearrangement joined TRBV6-1 to TRBJ1-1; the D gene is perhaps TRBD1, on 5 matching bases. Material for sequencing was peripheral blood. This sequence was found in a man aged 55-75 years with acute or convalescent COVID-19. The CDR3 in this case is CASSEHPGQASEAFF. The nucleotides are TGTGCCAGCAGTGAACACCCAGGGCAAGCGTCTGAAGCTTTCTTT.